The 28 T cell receptor beta chains below were found in one sample sequenced in a study of blood T cell repertoires in COVID-19. Repertoires were generated with immunoSEQ multiplex PCR, while TCRdb's copy carries only in-frame clones and drops some. The repertoire consists of 200,000 to 300,000 clones, with over 75% occurring once and the leading ten covering roughly 8.6%. The sequencing sample was made of peripheral blood. These TCRs come from a human donor in a cohort sampled during active COVID-19.

This chain uses TRBV20-1 with TRBJ2-3, with D uncertain. Germline V gene data show CDR1 as DFQATT and CDR2 as SNEGSKA (reference sequence). CDR3 length: 10 amino acids. The CDR3 bases are TGCAGCGCCAGCAGGGATACGCAGTATTTT. Protein product: CSASRDTQYF.

The chain is built from TRBV19 and TRBJ2-5, with a tentative D call TRBD1 (6 bases). Germline CDR1 LNHDA, CDR2 SQIVND (reference sequence). V was shortened by 3 bases and J by 2 bases, with 10 bases between the two germline ends. This CDR3 has 14 amino acids. CDR3 bases: TGTGCCAGTAGTATCGACAGGAGACAAGAGACCCAGTACTTC. Protein product: CASSIDRRQETQYF. Drawing the rest from reference TRBV19 and TRBJ2-5, the complete variable domain is DGGITQSPKYLFRKEGQNVTLSCEQNLNHDAMYWYRQDPGQGLRLIYYSQIVNDFQKGDIAEGYSVSREKKESFPLTVTSAQKNPTAFYLCASSIDRRQETQYFGPGTRLLVL.

The rearrangement links TRBV6-2 or TRBV6-3 to TRBJ2-5; the D gene is possibly TRBD1 (6 bases). Germline loops: CDR1 MNHEY, CDR2 SVGEGT. Trimming left V 1 base short and J 9 bases short, with 12 bases between. This CDR3 spans 13 amino acids. The CDR3 reads CASSYLRSGAQYF. DNA for the CDR3: TGTGCCAGCAGTTACTTGAGGTCAGGGGCCCAGTACTTC.

The chain combines TRBV9 with TRBJ2-2, with 10 bases identical to TRBD2. Germline V gene lookup returns CDR1 SGDLS and CDR2 YYNGEE. V shed 3 bases, J shed 8 bases, and the junction held 7 bases outside the gene matches. There are 15 residues in the CDR3. The CDR3, as DNA: TGTGCCAGCAGCGCCCTGTCTAGCGGGGGTGGGGAGCTGTTTTTT. It translates to CASSALSSGGGELFF. Combining the CDR3 with reference TRBV9 and TRBJ2-2 gives the whole variable domain DSGVTQTPKHLITATGQRVTLRCSPRSGDLSVYWYQQSLDQGLQFLIQYYNGEERAKGNILERFSAQQFPDLHSELNLSSLELGDSALYFCASSALSSGGGELFFGEGSRLTVL.

V usage is TRBV2 and J usage is TRBJ1-6; no reliable D call. Trimming removed 3 bases from V and 10 bases from J, with 13 bases in between. Germline V CDR1 and CDR2: SNHLY, FYNNEI. The CDR3 sequence is 14 residues long. CDR3 nucleotide sequence: TGTGCCAGCAGTGATTACTCTGAGGGATCACCCCTCCACTTT. Encoded protein: CASSDYSEGSPLHF. The full variable domain, completed using reference TRBV2 and TRBJ1-6, is EPEVTQTPSHQVTQMGQEVILRCVPISNHLYFYWYRQILGQKVEFLVSFYNNEISEKSEIFDDQFSVERPDGSNFTLKIRSTKLEDSAMYFCASSDYSEGSPLHFGNGTRLTVT.

This sequence joins TRBV20-1 and TRBJ2-1; maybe TRBD2 (6 bases). The CDR3 runs to 11 residues. The germline CDR1 and CDR2 sequences are DFQATT and SNEGSKA (reference sequence). V lost 6 bases and J lost 11, with 14 bases in between. The CDR3 DNA is TGCAGTGCCCTAAGTCGGGGGAAGCAGTTCTTC. This sequence encodes CSALSRGKQFF.

The chain joins TRBV7-9 to TRBJ2-7, with TRBD1 matching 8 bases. The CDR3 spans 13 residues. With V trimmed by 1 base and J by 8 bases, 4 bases remained unmatched. CDR1 and CDR2 from the germline V gene are SEHNR and FQNEAQ (reference sequence). The CDR3 here is CASSLETGGQQYF. Here the CDR3 DNA reads TGTGCCAGCAGCTTAGAAACAGGGGGACAGCAGTACTTC.

Comments on this clone: The same CDR3 can be traced to other DNA sequences in this sample. The rearrangement links TRBV18 to TRBJ2-5; D gene unclear. The CDR3 spans 12 residues. CDR1 and CDR2 (germline): KGHSH, LQKENI. V shed 3 bases and J shed 5 bases, with 7 bases lying between them. In DNA form, the CDR3 reads TGTGCCAGCTCACCTCGAGAGGAGACCCAGTACTTC. Amino acids: CASSPREETQYF. Full variable domain (outside the CDR3, taken from reference TRBV18 and TRBJ2-5): NAGVMQNPRHLVRRRGQEARLRCSPMKGHSHVYWYRQLPEEGLKFMVYLQKENIIDESGMPKERFSAEFPKEGPSILRIQQVVRGDSAAYFCASSPREETQYFGPGTRLLVL.

The chain employs TRBV28 and TRBJ1-1; 10 bases agree with TRBD1. V shed 7 bases, J shed 6 bases, and the junction held 5 bases outside the gene matches. Germline assignment: CDR1 MDHEN and CDR2 SYDVKM. The CDR3 runs 13 residues. In DNA, the CDR3 is TGTGCCAGCACGCGACAGGGGGCCTCTGAAGCTTTCTTT. Translated: CASTRQGASEAFF.

The chain carries TRBV5-6 and TRBJ1-4; possible D gene TRBD1, 5 bases. The V and J ends lost 0 bases and 3 bases respectively, with 15 bases between them. Germline V gene lookup returns CDR1 SGHDT and CDR2 YYEEEE. The CDR3 length is 17 residues. CDR3 DNA: TGTGCCAGCAGCTTGGGCGGGACCGGGCGGCCTAATGAAAAACTGTTTTTT. This encodes CASSLGGTGRPNEKLFF.

The chain combines TRBV6-2 or TRBV6-3 with TRBJ1-5, with 8 bases fitting TRBD1. Losses at the gene ends were 4 bases for V and 5 bases for J; bases not matched to a gene: 7. The CDR3 loop spans 15 amino acids. Per the germline V gene, CDR1 is MNHEY and CDR2 is SVGEGT. CDR3 protein: CASSFPTTGDQPQHF. CDR3 bases: TGTGCCAGCAGTTTTCCTACGACAGGGGATCAGCCCCAGCATTTT.

The V and J genes are TRBV10-1 and TRBJ2-6; D gene ambiguous. This CDR3 has 17 amino acids. CDR1 and CDR2 from the germline V gene are WNHNN and SYGVQD (reference sequence). V lost 7 bases and J 0 bases, leaving 16 bases between the germline ends. CDR3 in amino acids: CASTPGDGSSGANVLTF. The CDR3 DNA is TGCGCCAGCACCCCAGGCGACGGTAGCTCTGGGGCCAACGTCCTGACTTTC.

This chain links TRBV10-3 with TRBJ1-2; D is perhaps TRBD1 (6 bases). The CDR3 is 13 residues long. The germline V gene encodes CDR1 ENHRY and CDR2 SYGVKD. V was cut by 3 bases and J by 5 bases, with 10 bases left in between. CDR3 region: CAISEGQIYGYTF. The CDR3 DNA reads as TGTGCCATCAGTGAAGGACAGATTTATGGCTACACCTTC.

The chain employs TRBV5-1 and TRBJ1-3; 8 nucleotides line up with TRBD1. Per the germline V gene, CDR1 is SGHRS and CDR2 is YFSETQ. The CDR3 contains 16 residues. V lost 5 bases to trimming and J lost 0 bases; unmatched junction nucleotides: 7. CDR3 residues: CASRVEDRDSGNTIYF. CDR3 DNA: TGCGCCAGCAGGGTTGAGGACAGGGACTCTGGAAACACCATATATTTT.

The chain uses TRBV27 and TRBJ2-7, with D possibly being TRBD1 (5 bases). The CDR3 is 14 residues long. The germline V gene has CDR1 MNHEY and CDR2 SMNVEV (reference sequence). V was clipped by 3 bases and J by 1 base, with 10 bases between them. CDR3 bases: TGTGCCAGCAGTTTTGGGGCACTATCCTACGAGCAGTACTTC. It encodes CASSFGALSYEQYF.

The V gene is TRBV12-5, the J gene TRBJ2-5; TRBD1 matches 8 bases. Germline V lookup: CDR1 LGHNT, CDR2 FRNRAP. The V gene end was trimmed by 5 bases and the J gene end by 8 bases; junction bases not matched to a gene: 10. The CDR3 runs to 14 residues. CDR3 loop: CASGTGGPGRTQYF. CDR3 bases: TGTGCTAGTGGTACAGGGGGTCCGGGGAGAACCCAGTACTTC.

The sample holds one count of this clone. The V and J genes are TRBV15 and TRBJ2-3, with 11 positions matching TRBD2. V trimming: 4 bases; J trimming: 4 bases; junction bases outside the gene matches: 4. The CDR3 has 15 residues. Germline CDR1 is LNHNV and CDR2 is YYDKDF (reference sequence). The CDR3 is CATSTSGRRPDTQYF. DNA for the CDR3: TGTGCCACCAGCACTAGCGGGAGGCGCCCAGATACGCAGTATTTT. The variable domain in full, completed from reference TRBV15 and TRBJ2-3, reads DAMVIQNPRYQVTQFGKPVTLSCSQTLNHNVMYWYQQKSSQAPKLLFHYYDKDFNNEADTPDNFQSRRPNTSFCFLDIRSPGLGDTAMYLCATSTSGRRPDTQYFGPGTRLTVL.

The chain uses TRBV24-1 and TRBJ2-1; D possibly corresponds to TRBD2 (6 bases). V shed 3 bases and J shed 5 bases, with 16 bases lying between them. The CDR3 loop spans 16 amino acids. Germline V gene data show CDR1 as KGHDR and CDR2 as SFDVKD. The CDR3 is CATSDPRGGTHNEQFF. The CDR3 region has the DNA TGTGCCACCAGTGATCCGCGGGGCGGGACTCACAATGAGCAGTTCTTC.

This rearrangement joins TRBV11-2 to TRBJ2-7; 9 positions agree with TRBD1. The CDR3 covers 15 residues. Germline lookup yields CDR1 SGHAT and CDR2 FQNNGV. The V gene end was trimmed by 4 bases and the J gene end by 3 bases; junction bases not matched to a gene: 7. The CDR3 nucleotides read TGTGCCAGCAGCTCCGGGACAGGGCACCTCTACGAGCAGTACTTC. Translating gives CASSSGTGHLYEQYF. Full variable domain (missing parts from reference TRBV11-2 and TRBJ2-7): EAGVAQSPRYKIIEKRQSVAFWCNPISGHATLYWYQQILGQGPKLLIQFQNNGVVDDSQLPKDRFSAERLKGVDSTLKIQPAKLEDSAVYLCASSSGTGHLYEQYFGPGTRLTVT.

The chain has TRBV19 and TRBJ2-3; TRBD2 matches 7 bases. The CDR3 has 14 residues. The germline CDR1 and CDR2 sequences are LNHDA and SQIVND (reference sequence). The V and J ends lost 6 bases and 7 bases, in that order; junction bases with no gene match: 10. CDR3 protein: CASSQSSGGNTQYF. As DNA, the CDR3 is TGTGCCAGTAGCCAATCTTCGGGGGGAAATACGCAGTATTTT.

The chain joins TRBV7-9 to TRBJ1-5, with 12 bases that match TRBD1. The germline V gene has CDR1 SEHNR and CDR2 FQNEAQ (reference sequence). Germline trimming cut 5 bases from V and 6 bases from J; bases unmatched to any gene: 8. The CDR3 runs 16 residues. The CDR3 protein is CASSETGTGGFQPQHF. As DNA, the CDR3 is TGTGCCAGCAGCGAAACCGGGACAGGGGGCTTTCAGCCCCAGCATTTT.

CDR3 DNA: TGTGCCAGCTCAACCAGAACCGGGACAGGGGTGAACACTGAAGCTTTCTTT. It specifies CASSTRTGTGVNTEAFF. The chain has TRBV18 and TRBJ1-1; 10 positions match TRBD1. Germline-derived CDR1 and CDR2 are KGHSH and LQKENI. CDR3 length: 17 amino acids. Losses at the gene ends were 5 bases for V and 0 bases for J; bases not matched to a gene: 9.

This clone came up once. The V and J genes are TRBV9 and TRBJ1-3; no clear D gene. The CDR3 runs to 16 residues. Germline V gene lookup returns CDR1 SGDLS and CDR2 YYNGEE. The V end lost 4 bases, the J end lost 5 bases, and 19 bases lay between the germline ends. CDR3 residues: CASSPQEVSLRNTIYF. The CDR3 DNA follows: TGTGCCAGCAGCCCCCAGGAGGTTTCGCTCCGAAACACCATATATTTT.

This clone was found a few times. This rearrangement joins TRBV28 to TRBJ1-5; D unresolved. V lost 6 bases, J lost 4 bases, and 10 bases lay in between. Germline values: CDR1 MDHEN, CDR2 SYDVKM. This CDR3 region has 13 residues. The CDR3 DNA follows: TGTGCCAGCAGCTTGACACTGAATCAGCCCCAGCATTTT. Amino acids: CASSLTLNQPQHF.

V gene TRBV5-4 combines with J gene TRBJ1-1; D unclear. The CDR3 loop spans 13 amino acids. The germline CDR1 and CDR2 sequences are SGHNT and YYREEE (reference sequence). V gave up 4 bases and J gave up 7 bases, with 14 bases separating them. CDR3 in amino acids: CASSPLGRIEAFF. Here the CDR3 DNA reads TGTGCCAGCAGCCCCTTGGGGAGGATTGAAGCTTTCTTT. The full variable domain, with the rest looked up from reference TRBV5-4 and TRBJ1-1, is ETGVTQSPTHLIKTRGQQVTLRCSSQSGHNTVSWYQQALGQGPQFIFQYYREEENGRGNFPPRFSGLQFPNYSSELNVNALELDDSALYLCASSPLGRIEAFFGQGTRLTVV.

This rearrangement joins TRBV27 to TRBJ2-3; TRBD2 agrees at 14 bases. The CDR3 is 16 residues long. J gave up 6 bases and V 3 bases, and 5 bases lay outside the gene matches. The germline V gene has CDR1 MNHEY and CDR2 SMNVEV (reference sequence). CDR3 DNA: TGTGCCAGCAGTTTGGGACTAGCGGGAGACATGGATACGCAGTATTTT. Amino acids: CASSLGLAGDMDTQYF.

This chain links TRBV29-1 with TRBJ2-1; 11 nucleotides match TRBD2. This CDR3 is built from 15 residues. Germline values: CDR1 SQVTM, CDR2 ANQGSEA. The V and J ends lost 6 bases and 5 bases, in that order; junction bases with no gene match: 9. This CDR3 reads CSVFSTSGRNNEQFF. CDR3 DNA: TGCAGCGTGTTCAGTACTAGCGGGAGAAACAATGAGCAGTTCTTC.

The chain joins TRBV6-5 to TRBJ1-4; D is unresolved. V was cut by 0 bases and J by 10 bases, with 9 bases left in between. The CDR3 extends over 13 amino acids. In germline, CDR1 is MNHEY, CDR2 SVGAGI. The CDR3 spells CASSYSGSLKLFF. The CDR3 DNA sequence: TGTGCCAGCAGTTACTCGGGCAGTTTAAAACTGTTTTTT.